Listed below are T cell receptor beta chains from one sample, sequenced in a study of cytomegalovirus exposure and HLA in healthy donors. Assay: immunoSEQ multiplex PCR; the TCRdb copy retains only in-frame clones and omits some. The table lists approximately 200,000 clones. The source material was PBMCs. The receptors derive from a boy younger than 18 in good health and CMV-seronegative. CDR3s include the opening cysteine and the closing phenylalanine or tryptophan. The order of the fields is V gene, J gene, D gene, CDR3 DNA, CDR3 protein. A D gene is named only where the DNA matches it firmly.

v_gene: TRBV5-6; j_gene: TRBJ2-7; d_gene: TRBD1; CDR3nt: TGTGCCAGCAGCAACAGGGGCGAGCAGTACTTC; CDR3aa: CASSNRGEQYF
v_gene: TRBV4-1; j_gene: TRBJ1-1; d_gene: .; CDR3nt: TGCGCCAGCAGCCAAGATAGTCCAGGGCGAGGAACTGAAGCTTTCTTT; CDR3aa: CASSQDSPGRGTEAFF
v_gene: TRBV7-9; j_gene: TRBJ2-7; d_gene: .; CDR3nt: TGTGCCAGCAGCTCTTATTACCTGGACAGCTCCTACGAGCAGTACTTC; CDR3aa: CASSSYYLDSSYEQYF
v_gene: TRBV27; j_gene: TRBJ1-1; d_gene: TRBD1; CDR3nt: TGTGCCAGCAGTATACAGGGGGCAGGGACTGAAGCTTTCTTT; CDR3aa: CASSIQGAGTEAFF
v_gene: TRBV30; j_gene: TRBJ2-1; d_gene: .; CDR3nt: TGTGCCTGGAGTGATTTAACAGAATACAATGAGCAGTTCTTC; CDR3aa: CAWSDLTEYNEQFF
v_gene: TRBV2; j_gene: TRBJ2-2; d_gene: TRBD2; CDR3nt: TGTGCCAGCTCGCGGGGGGGAAGCCCCGGGGAGCTGTTTTTT; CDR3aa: CASSRGGSPGELFF
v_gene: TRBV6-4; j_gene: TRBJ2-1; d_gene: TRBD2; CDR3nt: TGTGCCAGCAGTGACCGACTAGCAGATTACAATGAGCAGTTCTTC; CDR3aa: CASSDRLADYNEQFF
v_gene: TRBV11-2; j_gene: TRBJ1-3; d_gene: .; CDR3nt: TGTGCCAGCAGCCTCGACAGGTCCCTCTCTGGAAACACCATATATTTT; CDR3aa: CASSLDRSLSGNTIYF
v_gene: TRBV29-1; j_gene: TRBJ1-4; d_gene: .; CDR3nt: TGCAGCGTTGAAGATCAGGGGTCGTCTAATGAAAAACTGTTTTTT; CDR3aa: CSVEDQGSSNEKLFF
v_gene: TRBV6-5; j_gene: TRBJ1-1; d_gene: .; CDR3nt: TGTGCCAGCAGTATCGACAGGATGAACACTGAAGCTTTCTTT; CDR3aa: CASSIDRMNTEAFF
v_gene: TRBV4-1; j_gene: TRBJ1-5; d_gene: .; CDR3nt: TGCGCCAGCAGCCAGGCAACAGGGAGAGGGCAGCCCCAGCATTTT; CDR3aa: CASSQATGRGQPQHF
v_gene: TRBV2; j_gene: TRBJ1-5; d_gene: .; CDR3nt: TGTGCCAGCAAGGAGACCCACTATAGCAATCAGCCCCAGCATTTT; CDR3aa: CASKETHYSNQPQHF
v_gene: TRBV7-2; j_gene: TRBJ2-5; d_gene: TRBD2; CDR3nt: TGTGCCAGCAGCTTAGATCTAGCGGGGGGTAAAGAGACCCAGTACTTC; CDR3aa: CASSLDLAGGKETQYF
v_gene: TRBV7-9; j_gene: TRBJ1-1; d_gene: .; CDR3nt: TGTGCCAGCGGGGCGAACACTGAAGCTTTCTTT; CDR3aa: CASGANTEAFF
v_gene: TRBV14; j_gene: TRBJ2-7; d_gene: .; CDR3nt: TGTGCCAGCAGCCAAGTATCCGGGGGCGAGCAGTACTTC; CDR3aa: CASSQVSGGEQYF
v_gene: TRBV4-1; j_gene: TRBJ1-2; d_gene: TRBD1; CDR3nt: TGCGCCAGCAGCCAACGGACAGGGGGGGATGGCTACACCTTC; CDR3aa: CASSQRTGGDGYTF